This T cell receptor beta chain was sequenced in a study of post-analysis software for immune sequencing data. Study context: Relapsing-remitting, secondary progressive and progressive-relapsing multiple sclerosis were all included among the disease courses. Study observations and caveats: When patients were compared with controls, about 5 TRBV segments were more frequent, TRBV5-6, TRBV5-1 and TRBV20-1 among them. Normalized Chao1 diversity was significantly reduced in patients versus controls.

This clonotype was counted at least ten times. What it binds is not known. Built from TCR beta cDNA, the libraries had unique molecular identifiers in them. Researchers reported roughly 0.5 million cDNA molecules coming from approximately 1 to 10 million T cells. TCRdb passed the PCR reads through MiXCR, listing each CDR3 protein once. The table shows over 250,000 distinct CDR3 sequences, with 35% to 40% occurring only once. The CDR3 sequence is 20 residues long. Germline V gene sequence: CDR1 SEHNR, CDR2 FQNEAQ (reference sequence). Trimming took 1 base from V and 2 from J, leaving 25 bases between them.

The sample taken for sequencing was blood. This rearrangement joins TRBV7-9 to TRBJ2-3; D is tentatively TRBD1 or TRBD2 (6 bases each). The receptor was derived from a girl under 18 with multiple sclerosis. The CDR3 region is CASSLETRGRGGIVTDTQYF. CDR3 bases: TGTGCCAGCAGCTTAGAGACTCGAGGCAGGGGAGGAATCGTCACAGATACGCAGTATTTT.